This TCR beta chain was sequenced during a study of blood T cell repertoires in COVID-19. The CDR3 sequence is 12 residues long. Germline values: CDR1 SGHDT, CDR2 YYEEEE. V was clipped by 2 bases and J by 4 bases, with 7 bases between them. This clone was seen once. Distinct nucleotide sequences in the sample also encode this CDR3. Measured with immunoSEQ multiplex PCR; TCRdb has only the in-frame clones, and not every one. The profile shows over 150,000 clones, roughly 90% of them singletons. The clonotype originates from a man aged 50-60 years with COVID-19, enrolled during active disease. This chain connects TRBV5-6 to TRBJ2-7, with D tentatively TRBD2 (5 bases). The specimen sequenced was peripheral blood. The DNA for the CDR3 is TGTGCCAGCAGCTTACTAGGGTACGAGCAGTACTTC. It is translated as CASSLLGYEQYF.